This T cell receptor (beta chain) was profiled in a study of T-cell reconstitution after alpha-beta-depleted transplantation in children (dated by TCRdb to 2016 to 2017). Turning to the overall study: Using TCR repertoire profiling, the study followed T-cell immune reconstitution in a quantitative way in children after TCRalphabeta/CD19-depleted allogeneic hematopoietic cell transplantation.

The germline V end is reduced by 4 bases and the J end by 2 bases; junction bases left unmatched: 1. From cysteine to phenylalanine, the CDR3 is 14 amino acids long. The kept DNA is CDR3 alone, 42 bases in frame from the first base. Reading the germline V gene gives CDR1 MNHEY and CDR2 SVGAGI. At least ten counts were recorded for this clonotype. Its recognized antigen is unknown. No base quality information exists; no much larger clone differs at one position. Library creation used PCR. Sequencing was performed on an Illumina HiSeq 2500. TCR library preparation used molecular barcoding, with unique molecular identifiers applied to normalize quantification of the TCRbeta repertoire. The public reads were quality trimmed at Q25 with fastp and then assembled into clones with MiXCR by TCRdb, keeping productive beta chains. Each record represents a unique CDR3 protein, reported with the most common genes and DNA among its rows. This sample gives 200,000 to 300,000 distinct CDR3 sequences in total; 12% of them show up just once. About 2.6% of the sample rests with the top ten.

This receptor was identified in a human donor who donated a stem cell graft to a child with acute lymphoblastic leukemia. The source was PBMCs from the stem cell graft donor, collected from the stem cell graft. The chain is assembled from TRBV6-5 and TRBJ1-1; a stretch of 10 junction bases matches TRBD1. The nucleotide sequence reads TGTGCCAGCAGTTGGGACAGGGGTAACACTGAAGCTTTCTTT. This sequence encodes CASSWDRGNTEAFF.